These 26 T cell receptor beta chains share one sample of origin, sequenced in a study of T-cell memory formation after mild COVID-19. TCRdb used MiXCR to reprocess the 5' RACE reads, holding one entry per CDR3 protein. Of some 250,000 distinct CDR3 sequences in the sample, around a tenth were seen once. The sequenced sample was PBMCs or a T cell subset sorted from them (not recorded which). The receptors originated from a man between 18 and 29 years old who had mild COVID-19 (a few samples of this study predate the infection). Cell type and time point are not known.

In this sample, this clonotype turned up a few times. The chain employs TRBV14 and TRBJ2-1; either TRBD1 or TRBD2 may supply D (7 bases each). CDR1 is SGHDN, CDR2 FVKESK, per germline. With 4 bases removed from V and 2 bases from J, the gap between germline ends came to 15 bases. The CDR3 extends over 16 amino acids. CDR3 DNA sequence: TGTGCCAGCAGCCTTATGACAGGGAGGGCCTACAATGAGCAGTTCTTC. Translated: CASSLMTGRAYNEQFF.

This clonotype was seen only a few times. The chain couples TRBV7-2 to TRBJ2-7; possibly TRBD1 for D (6 bases). The CDR3 totals 13 residues. V was pared by 4 bases and J by 1 base, with 8 bases between. Germline V lookup: CDR1 SGHTA, CDR2 FQGNSA. The CDR3 protein is CASSWTASYEQYF. CDR3 nucleotides: TGTGCCAGCAGCTGGACAGCATCCTACGAGCAGTACTTC.

This chain links TRBV3-1 with TRBJ2-3, with unresolved D. Germline-derived CDR1 and CDR2 are LGHDT and YNNKEL (reference sequence). V was pared by 2 bases and J by 2 bases, with 8 bases between. This CDR3 has 14 residues. This CDR3 reads CASSQSLATDTQYF. CDR3 bases: TGTGCCAGCAGCCAATCTCTCGCCACAGATACGCAGTATTTT.

CDR3 loop: CASSWDSYEQYF. The CDR3 coding sequence is TGTGCCAGCAGCTGGGACTCCTACGAGCAGTACTTC. The J gene is TRBJ2-7, the V gene TRBV5-6; no clear D gene. This CDR3 comprises 12 residues. V was clipped by 3 bases and J by 0 bases, with 4 bases between them. Germline CDR1 reads SGHDT; CDR2 reads YYEEEE.

The chain couples TRBV20-1 to TRBJ1-2; D gene unclear. The CDR3 covers 13 residues. CDR1 is DFQATT, CDR2 SNEGSKA, per germline (reference sequence). The ends were cut back, 8 bases at V and 2 bases at J, with 15 bases in the middle. The CDR3 sequence: CSPELTENYGYTF. The CDR3 DNA follows: TGCAGTCCGGAACTTACAGAAAACTATGGCTACACCTTC.

This clonotype was detected many times. This chain links TRBV7-9 with TRBJ2-3, with 7 positions matching TRBD2. The CDR3 totals 15 residues. The germline gives CDR1 SEHNR, CDR2 FQNEAQ (reference sequence). V shed 5 bases, J shed 3 bases, and the junction held 8 bases outside the gene matches. The CDR3 DNA reads as TGTGCCAGCAGCGATTGGGGGGGAGTGACAGATACGCAGTATTTT. This encodes CASSDWGGVTDTQYF.

The chain uses TRBV19 and TRBJ1-1; 7 bases match TRBD1. There are 16 residues in the CDR3. Trimming cost V 7 bases and J 1 base; bases outside gene matches: 12. From germline, CDR1 is LNHDA and CDR2 SQIVND (reference sequence). The CDR3 DNA is TGTGCCAGTACCTTCCGGGACAGCCCCAGGAACACTGAAGCTTTCTTT. Protein: CASTFRDSPRNTEAFF.

The chain couples TRBV19 to TRBJ2-3; tentative D call: TRBD1 (5 bases). Germline V gene lookup returns CDR1 LNHDA and CDR2 SQIVND (reference sequence). V lost 5 bases, J lost 0 bases, and 12 bases lay in between. The length of the CDR3 is 15 residues. CDR3 sequence reads: CASSYRSSSTDTQYF. CDR3 nucleotides: TGTGCCAGTAGTTACAGGTCCTCTAGCACAGATACGCAGTATTTT.

This clonotype was seen a few times. The chain is built from TRBV4-3 and TRBJ2-1; tentatively, D is TRBD2 (5 bases). The V gene lost 1 base and the J gene lost 8 bases, with 9 bases spanning the gap. The length of the CDR3 is 13 residues. Germline CDR1 is LGHNA and CDR2 is YSLEER. CDR3 in amino acids: CASSQAPEDEQFF. CDR3 in DNA: TGCGCCAGCAGCCAAGCCCCGGAGGATGAGCAGTTCTTC.

This clonotype was seen a handful of times. CDR3 sequence (DNA): TGCGCCAGCAGCCAAGGAGGGGGTTATGGCTACACCTTC. Translated, it gives CASSQGGGYGYTF. The J gene is TRBJ1-2, the V gene TRBV4-3; D possibly corresponds to TRBD1 (6 bases). In germline, CDR1 is LGHNA, CDR2 YSLEER. This CDR3 contains 13 residues. V lost 1 base to trimming and J lost 5 bases, with 8 bases between them.

The chain combines TRBV25-1 with TRBJ1-2; D might be TRBD1 (6 bases). This CDR3 has 12 residues. V was clipped by 5 bases and J by 7 bases, with 11 bases between them. Germline CDR1 is MGHDK and CDR2 is SYGVNS. In nucleotides, the CDR3 is TGTGCCAGCAGTAATTTCAGGGGTGGCTACACCTTC. Translating gives CASSNFRGGYTF.

V is TRBV5-1 and J is TRBJ2-1, with TRBD1 matching 8 bases. V was clipped by 4 bases and J by 4 bases; unmatched bases: 10. CDR3 size: 16 residues. CDR1 and CDR2 (germline): SGHRS, YFSETQ. CDR3 protein: CASSPGYRGEYNEQFF. The CDR3 DNA reads as TGCGCCAGCAGCCCCGGATACAGGGGGGAGTACAATGAGCAGTTCTTC. The complete variable domain, with remaining parts taken from reference TRBV5-1 and TRBJ2-1, reads KAGVTQTPRYLIKTRGQQVTLSCSPISGHRSVSWYQQTPGQGLQFLFEYFSETQRNKGNFPGRFSGRQFSNSRSEMNVSTLELGDSALYLCASSPGYRGEYNEQFFGPGTRLTVL.

A few counts support this clonotype. The DNA of the CDR3 is TGCAGCGTTGAACCCTCTGGCTACACCTTC. This translates into CSVEPSGYTF. The V gene is TRBV29-1, the J gene TRBJ1-2; D uncertain. V was clipped by 2 bases and J by 7 bases, with 5 bases between them. The CDR3 sequence is 10 residues long. Germline lookup yields CDR1 SQVTM and CDR2 ANQGSEA.

This clonotype was found many times. The rearrangement uses TRBV5-5 and TRBJ2-1, with 8 bases fitting TRBD2. V lost 5 bases to trimming and J lost 6 bases; unmatched junction nucleotides: 13. Germline CDR1 reads SGHKS; CDR2 reads YYEKEE (reference sequence). The CDR3 is 16 amino acids. The CDR3 spells CASSLSRGGSGNEQFF. CDR3 sequence (DNA): TGTGCCAGCAGTCTCTCTCGCGGGGGGAGCGGCAATGAGCAGTTCTTC.

J is TRBJ2-3 and V is TRBV12-3 or TRBV12-4; a possible D gene is TRBD2 (5 bases). This CDR3 comprises 15 residues. Trimming stripped 5 bases from V and 5 bases from J, with 17 bases between. The CDR3 protein is CASSDQDSRGDTQYF. CDR3 DNA sequence: TGTGCCAGCAGTGATCAGGACTCCCGCGGAGATACGCAGTATTTT.

This clonotype has at least ten counts. V usage is TRBV3-1 and J usage is TRBJ2-3, with D possibly being TRBD2 (6 bases). The CDR3 runs to 14 residues. Germline CDR1 and CDR2: LGHDT and YNNKEL (reference sequence). Trimming left V 5 bases short and J 2 bases short, with 11 bases between. CDR3 sequence (DNA): TGTGCCAGCAGCGCGGGACCCCACACAGATACGCAGTATTTT. This encodes CASSAGPHTDTQYF.

J is TRBJ1-4 and V is TRBV5-1; D remains unclear. The CDR3 sequence is 14 residues long. The V gene lost 2 bases and the J gene lost 5 bases, with 10 bases spanning the gap. Per the germline V gene, CDR1 is SGHRS and CDR2 is YFSETQ. CDR3: CASSFGRANEKLFF. The CDR3 coding sequence is TGCGCCAGCAGCTTCGGTAGAGCGAATGAAAAACTGTTTTTT.

This chain connects TRBV18 to TRBJ2-7, with D maybe TRBD2 (6 bases). V was cut by 3 bases and J by 2 bases, with 14 bases left in between. Germline V gives CDR1 KGHSH, CDR2 LQKENI. The CDR3 has 15 residues. The CDR3 region has the DNA TGTGCCAGCTCACCTTCGCGGGGAGGCCCCTACGAGCAGTACTTC. Residues: CASSPSRGGPYEQYF. Looking up the rest from reference TRBV18 and TRBJ2-7 gives the full variable domain: NAGVMQNPRHLVRRRGQEARLRCSPMKGHSHVYWYRQLPEEGLKFMVYLQKENIIDESGMPKERFSAEFPKEGPSILRIQQVVRGDSAAYFCASSPSRGGPYEQYFGPGTRLTVT.

V and J are TRBV15 and TRBJ1-2; 7 nucleotides line up with TRBD1. V trimming: 0 bases; J trimming: 2 bases; junction bases outside the gene matches: 3. The CDR3 extends over 15 amino acids. Germline loops: CDR1 LNHNV, CDR2 YYDKDF (reference sequence). CDR3 residues: CATSRDWGQNYGYTF. The DNA for the CDR3 is TGTGCCACCAGCAGAGATTGGGGACAGAACTATGGCTACACCTTC. Using reference TRBV15 and TRBJ1-2 for the parts outside the CDR3, the full variable domain is DAMVIQNPRYQVTQFGKPVTLSCSQTLNHNVMYWYQQKSSQAPKLLFHYYDKDFNNEADTPDNFQSRRPNTSFCFLDIRSPGLGDTAMYLCATSRDWGQNYGYTFGSGTRLTVV.

V gene TRBV9 combines with J gene TRBJ2-2; D possibly matches TRBD1 or TRBD2 (5 bases each). V was pared by 3 bases and J by 0 bases, with 12 bases between. Germline V gene sequence: CDR1 SGDLS, CDR2 YYNGEE. The CDR3 spans 16 residues. This chain's CDR3 is CASSDRGGANTGELFF. In nucleotides, the CDR3 is TGTGCCAGCAGCGACCGGGGCGGCGCGAACACCGGGGAGCTGTTTTTT. Filled out from reference TRBV9 and TRBJ2-2, the complete variable domain reads DSGVTQTPKHLITATGQRVTLRCSPRSGDLSVYWYQQSLDQGLQFLIQYYNGEERAKGNILERFSAQQFPDLHSELNLSSLELGDSALYFCASSDRGGANTGELFFGEGSRLTVL.

The genes are TRBV29-1 and TRBJ1-2; 9 bases are a match to TRBD1. In germline, CDR1 is SQVTM, CDR2 ANQGSEA. The CDR3 has 13 residues. J gave up 5 bases and V 4 bases, and 5 bases lay outside the gene matches. CDR3 bases: TGCAGCGTTGCGGGACAGGGTCGGTATGGCTACACCTTC. This gives the protein CSVAGQGRYGYTF.

This chain uses TRBV12-3 or TRBV12-4 with TRBJ2-2, with TRBD2 identical over 10 bases. With 4 bases clipped from V and 4 bases from J, the junction kept 3 bases outside the gene matches. This CDR3 has 15 amino acids. The CDR3, as DNA: TGTGCCAGCAGTTCTAGCGGGGGACCCACCGGGGAGCTGTTTTTT. This sequence encodes CASSSSGGPTGELFF.

V gene TRBV24-1 combines with J gene TRBJ2-1; 7 positions agree with TRBD1. V lost 10 bases to trimming and J lost 4 bases; unmatched junction nucleotides: 12. CDR1 KGHDR and CDR2 SFDVKD come from the germline V gene. The CDR3 has 15 amino acids. This chain's CDR3 is CATSRGPNQYNEQFF. The CDR3 region has the DNA TGTGCCACTTCGAGGGGGCCCAATCAATACAATGAGCAGTTCTTC.

This clonotype was detected many times. The chain uses TRBV4-1 and TRBJ1-4, with D perhaps matching TRBD1 (6 bases). V was trimmed by 4 bases and J by 6 bases, leaving 15 bases between them. The CDR3 covers 15 residues. Germline CDR1 and CDR2: MGHRA and YSYEKL. The CDR3 DNA reads TGCGCCAGCAGCCTTTCGTACAGGGACTATGAAAAACTGTTTTTT. Protein product: CASSLSYRDYEKLFF.

This clonotype was detected a few times. The V gene is TRBV20-1, the J gene TRBJ2-6; tentatively, D is TRBD1 or TRBD2 (5 bases each). Germline assignment: CDR1 DFQATT and CDR2 SNEGSKA (reference sequence). The CDR3 runs 17 residues. Trimming left V 6 bases short and J 0 bases short, with 18 bases between. The CDR3 sequence: CSATGTVLSSGANVLTF. The DNA of the CDR3 is TGCAGTGCGACCGGGACGGTCCTTAGCTCTGGGGCCAACGTCCTGACTTTC.

V gene TRBV9 combines with J gene TRBJ2-1; a possible D gene is TRBD1 (6 bases). This CDR3 has 17 amino acids. V lost 4 bases to trimming and J lost 2 bases, with 19 bases between them. The germline V gene has CDR1 SGDLS and CDR2 YYNGEE. The CDR3 spells CASSPGQGPPAYNEQFF. The CDR3 DNA follows: TGTGCCAGCAGCCCCGGTCAGGGGCCTCCCGCCTACAATGAGCAGTTCTTC.